Listed below are T cell receptor beta chains from one sample, sequenced in a study of blood T cell repertoires in COVID-19. Sequenced by immunoSEQ multiplex PCR; TCRdb stores in-frame clones only, minus some. The sample includes over 250,000 clones, roughly 85% of them seen just once. Sequenced material: peripheral blood. Receptors were obtained from a man in his fifties with active or convalescent COVID-19. Each CDR3 is given with its conserved first and last residue. Each record gives: V gene, clone size, CDR3 length, D gene, J gene, CDR3 protein, CDR3 DNA. A D gene is named only where the DNA matches it firmly. Not all rows give a size; the values are once, few, many and, for expanded clones, a class.

TRBV4-2	NA	14	TRBD1	TRBJ1-1	CASRPDRVNTEAFF	TGTGCCAGCAGACCAGACAGGGTGAACACTGAAGCTTTCTTT
TRBV7-8	NA	14	NA	TRBJ1-5	CASSLQVVNQPQHF	TGTGCCAGCAGCTTACAGGTAGTCAATCAGCCCCAGCATTTT
TRBV5-1	few	12	NA	TRBJ1-1	CASRGGKTEAFF	TGCGCCAGCAGAGGGGGAAAAACTGAAGCTTTCTTT
TRBV28	NA	15	NA	TRBJ1-2	CASSLGRGSYYGYTF	TGTGCCAGCAGTTTGGGGAGGGGGTCGTACTATGGCTACACCTTC
TRBV27	NA	16	TRBD2	TRBJ2-7	CASSASSGGRVMEQYF	TGTGCCAGCAGTGCCTCTTCGGGAGGGAGGGTAATGGAGCAGTACTTC
TRBV12-3/TRBV12-4	NA	12	NA	TRBJ2-7	CASSEGAYEQYF	TGTGCCAGCAGCGAGGGGGCCTACGAGCAGTACTTC
TRBV18	NA	14	NA	TRBJ2-2	CASSPNTNTGELFF	TGTGCCAGCTCACCGAACACGAACACCGGGGAGCTGTTTTTT
TRBV28	NA	14	NA	TRBJ1-5	CASTPVNSNQPQHF	TGTGCCAGCACCCCAGTGAATAGCAATCAGCCCCAGCATTTT
TRBV7-2	NA	13	NA	TRBJ2-5	CASSLTGVETQYF	TGTGCCAGCAGCTTAACTGGAGTGGAGACCCAGTACTTC
TRBV9	NA	12	NA	TRBJ2-1	CASSGGYNEQFF	TGTGCCAGCAGCGGAGGCTACAATGAGCAGTTCTTC
TRBV9	NA	15	TRBD1	TRBJ2-3	CASSGSGQPRDTQYF	TGTGCCAGCAGCGGATCGGGACAGCCCAGAGATACGCAGTATTTT
TRBV6-5	NA	14	TRBD2	TRBJ2-3	CASSYGSGSDTQYF	TGTGCCAGCAGTTACGGCAGCGGGAGCGATACGCAGTATTTT
TRBV5-6	NA	11	NA	TRBJ2-1	CASSLFDEQFF	TGTGCCAGCAGCTTGTTCGATGAGCAGTTCTTC